A single sample gave rise to the 21 T cell receptor beta chains below, sequenced in a study of control samples from healthy donors and cancer patients (TCRdb year 2020). Receptor libraries were prepared by the immunoSEQ multiplex PCR assay. TCRdb's version of the immuneACCESS table is confined to in-frame rearrangements and falls short of the full clone set. An unresolved V gene accounts for under half of the shortfall where checked; the remainder is of unknown origin. The sample yields some 140,000 clones; roughly 94% were counted once. The ten largest clones capture around 6.2% of the sample. Specimen: blood. These receptors all stem from a man between 40 and 49 years old in good health.

The rearrangement links TRBV4-1 to TRBJ1-4; D not resolved. Between the trimmed V and J ends, which lost 1 base and 8 bases, there was a span of 11 bases. Germline V gene lookup returns CDR1 MGHRA and CDR2 YSYEKL. The CDR3 extends over 14 amino acids. CDR3 in DNA: TGCGCCAGCAGCCAAGCCGGGAAGAAGGAAAAACTGTTTTTT. Protein sequence: CASSQAGKKEKLFF.

The V gene is TRBV7-8, the J gene TRBJ1-2; D not resolved. The CDR3 covers 14 residues. Trimming removed 1 base at V and 7 bases at J, with 13 bases between. Germline CDR1 SGHVS, CDR2 FQNEAQ. The CDR3 reads CASSLDAGQIGYTF. The CDR3 coding sequence is TGTGCCAGCAGCTTAGATGCCGGGCAGATTGGCTACACCTTC.

For this clone: This specimen includes other DNA sequences encoding the same CDR3. This chain joins TRBV18 and TRBJ1-1; D remains ambiguous. The CDR3 consists of 12 residues. In germline, CDR1 is KGHSH, CDR2 LQKENI. Trimming removed 6 bases from V and 4 bases from J, with 9 bases in between. The DNA of the CDR3 is TGTGCCAGCTCCCAAGGCGGCACTGAAGCTTTCTTT. Translated: CASSQGGTEAFF.

The table lists this clone with a few counts. V usage is TRBV2 and J usage is TRBJ2-7; perhaps TRBD2 as D (6 bases). The CDR3 loop spans 14 amino acids. Between the trimmed V and J ends, which lost 5 bases and 3 bases, there was a span of 14 bases. Germline values: CDR1 SNHLY, CDR2 FYNNEI. The CDR3 loop reads CASSRVTGGYEQYF. The DNA of the CDR3 is TGTGCCAGCAGTCGAGTTACCGGGGGCTACGAGCAGTACTTC.

The chain combines TRBV5-8 with TRBJ2-1; D uncertain. The CDR3 consists of 12 residues. The V end was cut by 5 bases, the J end by 9 bases, with 12 bases between. Germline V gene lookup returns CDR1 SGHTS and CDR2 YDEGEE. As DNA, the CDR3 is TGTGCCAGCAGGTCCAGCGAAGTTGAGCAGTTCTTC. Its protein is CASRSSEVEQFF.

The chain carries TRBV27 and TRBJ2-1, with 7 bases aligning to TRBD1. The length of the CDR3 is 14 residues. The junction had 7 bases not matched to a gene; V was cut back by 6 bases and J by 5 bases. CDR1 is MNHEY, CDR2 SMNVEV, per germline (reference sequence). CDR3 loop: CASSDGTAHNEQFF. CDR3 in DNA: TGTGCCAGCAGCGACGGGACAGCGCACAATGAGCAGTTCTTC.

The CDR3 protein is CASSSGSSGNTIYF. CDR3 sequence (DNA): TGTGCCAGCAGTTCGGGCAGCTCTGGAAACACCATATATTTT. This sequence joins TRBV6-5 and TRBJ1-3; no firm D call. CDR1 is MNHEY, CDR2 SVGAGI, per germline. The CDR3 extends over 14 amino acids. V was shortened by 4 bases and J by 0 bases, with 7 bases between the two germline ends.

This rearrangement joins TRBV5-1 to TRBJ2-1, with 9 bases fitting TRBD1. J gave up 8 bases and V 4 bases, and 10 bases lay outside the gene matches. This CDR3 spans 15 amino acids. In germline, CDR1 is SGHRS, CDR2 YFSETQ. The CDR3 DNA reads as TGCGCCAGCAGCCATCGACAGGGGGGTCACCATGAGCAGTTCTTC. It translates to CASSHRQGGHHEQFF. Using reference TRBV5-1 and TRBJ2-1 for the parts outside the CDR3, the full variable domain is KAGVTQTPRYLIKTRGQQVTLSCSPISGHRSVSWYQQTPGQGLQFLFEYFSETQRNKGNFPGRFSGRQFSNSRSEMNVSTLELGDSALYLCASSHRQGGHHEQFFGPGTRLTVL.

This sequence joins TRBV7-9 and TRBJ1-1; unclear D gene. Germline V CDR1 and CDR2: SEHNR, FQNEAQ (reference sequence). Trimming shortened V by 2 bases and J by 6 bases, and 4 bases separated the two germline ends. The CDR3 sequence is 11 residues long. The CDR3 here is CASSLYAEAFF. In nucleotides, the CDR3 is TGTGCCAGCAGCTTATACGCTGAAGCTTTCTTT.

CDR3 in DNA: TGTGCCAGTAGTATTTACGGTGGGGTCAATCAGCCCCAGCATTTT. It specifies CASSIYGGVNQPQHF. This chain links TRBV19 with TRBJ1-5; D gene ambiguous. Per the germline V gene, CDR1 is LNHDA and CDR2 is SQIVND (reference sequence). The length of the CDR3 is 15 residues. The V end was cut by 3 bases, the J end by 3 bases, with 12 bases between. Full variable domain (remainder filled in from reference TRBV19 and TRBJ1-5): DGGITQSPKYLFRKEGQNVTLSCEQNLNHDAMYWYRQDPGQGLRLIYYSQIVNDFQKGDIAEGYSVSREKKESFPLTVTSAQKNPTAFYLCASSIYGGVNQPQHFGDGTRLSIL.

This rearrangement joins TRBV9 to TRBJ2-3; 7 bases map to TRBD1. CDR1 and CDR2 from the germline V gene are SGDLS and YYNGEE. V shed 2 bases, J shed 2 bases, and the junction held 2 bases outside the gene matches. This CDR3 spans 14 amino acids. CDR3 protein: CASSVGQATDTQYF. The DNA of the CDR3 is TGTGCCAGCAGCGTTGGACAGGCCACAGATACGCAGTATTTT.

This clone appeared a single time. This chain's CDR3 is CASSRQRTPTNEKLFF. The CDR3, as DNA: TGCGCCAGCAGCCGCCAAAGGACACCAACTAATGAAAAACTGTTTTTT. The gene calls are TRBV4-1 and TRBJ1-4; D possibly corresponds to TRBD1 (5 bases). The ends were cut back, 4 bases at V and 0 bases at J, with 12 bases in the middle. Germline V gives CDR1 MGHRA, CDR2 YSYEKL. This CDR3 is built from 16 residues.

V usage is TRBV27 and J usage is TRBJ1-5; tentative D call: TRBD1 (6 bases). The germline gives CDR1 MNHEY, CDR2 SMNVEV (reference sequence). The CDR3 covers 13 residues. Trimming took 3 bases from V and 8 from J, leaving 11 bases between them. The CDR3 sequence: CASSLQGPKPQHF. CDR3 bases: TGTGCCAGCAGTTTGCAGGGGCCGAAGCCCCAGCATTTT.

The chain employs TRBV7-8 and TRBJ1-2; no definite D call. Germline loops: CDR1 SGHVS, CDR2 FQNEAQ. This CDR3 spans 13 amino acids. Trimming took 1 base from V and 5 from J, leaving 8 bases between them. Here the CDR3 reads CASSLVQEYGYTF. The CDR3 DNA follows: TGTGCCAGCAGCTTAGTTCAGGAGTATGGCTACACCTTC.

The chain recombines TRBV9 with TRBJ1-2, with 7 bases lining up with TRBD1. Germline V gene lookup returns CDR1 SGDLS and CDR2 YYNGEE. V lost 6 bases and J lost 0; bases outside the gene matches: 5. The CDR3 sequence is 14 residues long. Here the CDR3 reads CASNGGQPNYGYTF. The CDR3 bases are TGTGCCAGCAATGGGGGACAGCCTAACTATGGCTACACCTTC.

V and J are TRBV5-6 and TRBJ2-3; D perhaps matches TRBD1 (6 bases). The germline gives CDR1 SGHDT, CDR2 YYEEEE. The CDR3 spans 16 residues. Trimming stripped 4 bases from V and 0 bases from J, with 15 bases between. The CDR3 loop reads CASSPMTGSSTDTQYF. Here the CDR3 DNA reads TGTGCCAGCAGCCCAATGACAGGCTCCAGCACAGATACGCAGTATTTT. Full variable domain (rest looked up from reference TRBV5-6 and TRBJ2-3): DAGVTQSPTHLIKTRGQQVTLRCSPKSGHDTVSWYQQALGQGPQFIFQYYEEEERQRGNFPDRFSGHQFPNYSSELNVNALLLGDSALYLCASSPMTGSSTDTQYFGPGTRLTVL.

The chain joins TRBV9 to TRBJ1-1, with D unclear. The CDR3 is made up of 12 amino acids. Germline CDR1 SGDLS, CDR2 YYNGEE. Trimming took 4 bases from V and 2 from J, leaving 6 bases between them. In DNA form, the CDR3 reads TGTGCCAGCAGCTCTCACAACACTGAAGCTTTCTTT. Translation: CASSSHNTEAFF.

The chain combines TRBV24-1 with TRBJ1-4; D remains ambiguous. The CDR3 spans 13 residues. V was cut by 2 bases and J by 5 bases, with 5 bases left in between. Germline values: CDR1 KGHDR, CDR2 SFDVKD. The chain's CDR3 is CATSDSSNEKLFF. For the CDR3, the DNA is TGTGCCACCAGTGATTCTTCGAATGAAAAACTGTTTTTT.

This chain joins TRBV28 and TRBJ1-2, with unresolved D. Germline CDR1 is MDHEN and CDR2 is SYDVKM. V was shortened by 3 bases and J by 5 bases, with 10 bases between the two germline ends. The CDR3 extends over 13 amino acids. CDR3 in DNA: TGTGCCAGCAGTTTCGCCCTCGCATATGGCTACACCTTC. Residues: CASSFALAYGYTF.

Here the CDR3 reads CASSPRQGSPSNTGELFF. In DNA, the CDR3 is TGTGCCAGCAGCCCCCGACAGGGTTCGCCCTCGAACACCGGGGAGCTGTTTTTT. J is TRBJ2-2 and V is TRBV7-6; TRBD1 matches 7 bases. The CDR3 covers 18 residues. Per germline, CDR1 SGHVS and CDR2 FNYEAQ. V lost 5 bases, J lost 0 bases, and 12 bases stayed unmatched.

The CDR3 DNA sequence: TGCGCCAGCAGCTTGACTACGGGCAATCAGCCCCAGCATTTT. Protein sequence: CASSLTTGNQPQHF. This sequence joins TRBV5-1 and TRBJ1-5; D remains unclear. V was trimmed by 1 base and J by 2 bases, leaving 7 bases between them. Germline CDR1 SGHRS, CDR2 YFSETQ. CDR3 length: 14 amino acids.